The next 14 T cell receptor beta chains were all read from a single sample in a study of CD8 T cells in ankylosing spondylitis. General study findings and limits: Typical of ankylosing spondylitis blood, it appeared, was a TCR beta motif of seven to nine highly homologous variants.

Antigens of these TCRs are unknown. TCRdb re-called the 5' RACE reads with MiXCR, one entry per CDR3 protein. The table has some 450,000 distinct CDR3 sequences, about 15% seen once. Sequencing was done on a sample of blood, either unsorted or a sorted T cell fraction (not recorded which). All receptors derive from a male donor with ankylosing spondylitis.

In this sample, this clonotype turned up a few times. The chain uses TRBV11-1 and TRBJ2-1; TRBD1 is a possible D gene (6 bases). Germline V lookup: CDR1 SGHAT, CDR2 FQDESV (reference sequence). Trimming removed 4 bases at V and 7 bases at J, with 14 bases between. CDR3 length: 14 residues. This chain's CDR3 is CASSSVGGLNEQFF. DNA of the CDR3: TGTGCCAGCAGCTCCGTTGGGGGCTTGAATGAGCAGTTCTTC.

The chain recombines TRBV9 with TRBJ2-7; D might be TRBD2 (6 bases). CDR1 is SGDLS and CDR2 is YYNGEE in the germline V gene. The V gene lost 0 bases and the J gene lost 3 bases, with 10 bases spanning the gap. This CDR3 spans 14 amino acids. CDR3 in amino acids: CASSVGQDYYEQYF. In DNA form, the CDR3 reads TGTGCCAGCAGCGTAGGTCAGGACTACTACGAGCAGTACTTC.

The V gene is TRBV7-9, the J gene TRBJ2-7; D may correspond to TRBD1 or TRBD2 (5 bases each). The germline gives CDR1 SEHNR, CDR2 FQNEAQ (reference sequence). The CDR3 has 16 residues. Trimming pared 6 bases from V and 2 bases from J, leaving 20 bases between. The CDR3 spells CASSTLEGSPAYEQYF. The DNA of the CDR3 is TGTGCCAGCAGTACCCTAGAGGGGTCCCCTGCCTACGAGCAGTACTTC.

This rearrangement joins TRBV14 to TRBJ1-6, with D perhaps TRBD1 (5 bases). V dropped 4 bases and J dropped 9 bases, with 16 bases sitting between them. Germline lookup yields CDR1 SGHDN and CDR2 FVKESK. This CDR3 has 15 amino acids. CDR3 coding DNA: TGTGCCAGCAGCCCGCAGGGTGGAGGGATTTCACCCCTCCACTTT. Amino acids: CASSPQGGGISPLHF.

The sample holds a few counts of this clonotype. The chain employs TRBV20-1 and TRBJ1-2; TRBD1 might be the D (6 bases). The CDR3 totals 16 residues. The germline V gene encodes CDR1 DFQATT and CDR2 SNEGSKA (reference sequence). The V gene lost 3 bases and the J gene lost 0 bases, with 17 bases spanning the gap. The CDR3 reads CSARRLAGAANYGYTF. The CDR3, as DNA: TGCAGTGCTAGGAGATTGGCAGGGGCTGCTAACTATGGCTACACCTTC.

This clonotype showed up just a few times. The rearrangement links TRBV2 to TRBJ2-4, with D possibly TRBD1 on 5 matching bases. This CDR3 comprises 15 residues. V gave up 6 bases and J gave up 0 bases, with 12 bases separating them. Germline V gives CDR1 SNHLY, CDR2 FYNNEI. The CDR3 reads CASRGQGLAKNIQYF. The CDR3 nucleotides read TGTGCCAGCAGAGGACAAGGCCTAGCCAAAAACATTCAGTACTTC.

The CDR3 is CASSPRLGTAVYEQYF. The CDR3 bases are TGTGCCAGCAGCCCCCGACTAGGGACAGCCGTTTACGAGCAGTACTTC. V usage is TRBV7-9 and J usage is TRBJ2-7; D perhaps matches TRBD1 (7 bases). Trimming took 5 bases from V and 4 from J, leaving 21 bases between them. The CDR3 has 16 residues. Germline V gene data show CDR1 as SEHNR and CDR2 as FQNEAQ (reference sequence).

V is TRBV20-1 and J is TRBJ2-1; perhaps D is TRBD1 or TRBD2 (7 bases each). The ends were cut back, 4 bases at V and 6 bases at J, with 19 bases in the middle. The CDR3 runs to 15 residues. Germline lookup yields CDR1 DFQATT and CDR2 SNEGSKA (reference sequence). The CDR3 reads CSAIRPQGGSNEQFF. For the CDR3, the DNA is TGCAGTGCTATAAGACCCCAGGGGGGGTCCAATGAGCAGTTCTTC.

The sample holds a few counts of this clonotype. The V and J genes are TRBV3-1 and TRBJ2-1; 11 bases match TRBD2. The germline CDR1 and CDR2 sequences are LGHDT and YNNKEL (reference sequence). V trimming: 1 base; J trimming: 8 bases; junction bases outside the gene matches: 4. There are 15 residues in the CDR3. The CDR3 DNA follows: TGTGCCAGCAGCCAAGGCCTAGCGGGAGGCGATGAGCAGTTCTTC. Protein: CASSQGLAGGDEQFF.

Only a few counts were recorded for this clonotype. The chain employs TRBV5-5 and TRBJ2-1, with D possibly called TRBD1 or TRBD2 (5 bases each). CDR1 and CDR2 (germline): SGHKS, YYEKEE (reference sequence). Trimming took 0 bases from V and 2 from J, leaving 12 bases between them. The CDR3 contains 16 residues. The CDR3 protein is CASSLDGGQPYNEQFF. DNA for the CDR3: TGTGCCAGCAGCTTGGATGGGGGTCAACCCTACAATGAGCAGTTCTTC.

This rearrangement joins TRBV11-2 to TRBJ2-3; D remains ambiguous. The germline V gene has CDR1 SGHAT and CDR2 FQNNGV. The CDR3 runs to 10 residues. The V end lost 8 bases, the J end lost 6 bases, and 6 bases lay between the germline ends. The CDR3: CASGPDTQYF. The CDR3 nucleotides read TGTGCCAGCGGGCCGGATACGCAGTATTTT. Looking up the rest from reference TRBV11-2 and TRBJ2-3 gives the full variable domain: EAGVAQSPRYKIIEKRQSVAFWCNPISGHATLYWYQQILGQGPKLLIQFQNNGVVDDSQLPKDRFSAERLKGVDSTLKIQPAKLEDSAVYLCASGPDTQYFGPGTRLTVL.

The sample holds a few counts of this clonotype. The chain couples TRBV6-2 or TRBV6-3 to TRBJ1-2; TRBD1 agrees at 7 bases. This CDR3 is built from 12 residues. In germline, CDR1 is MNHEY, CDR2 SVGEGT. The ends lost 6 bases at V and 4 bases at J; junction bases unmatched: 2. The CDR3 here is CASRDRTYGYTF. The CDR3 DNA follows: TGTGCCAGCAGGGACAGGACCTATGGCTACACCTTC.

The rearrangement uses TRBV24-1 and TRBJ2-1, with TRBD2 as a possible D gene (5 bases). Trimming stripped 9 bases from V and 3 bases from J, with 17 bases between. The CDR3 sequence is 15 residues long. CDR1 KGHDR and CDR2 SFDVKD come from the germline V gene. CDR3 DNA sequence: TGTGCCACCTCCAGCGTTGTGGGGAGCTACAATGAGCAGTTCTTC. Its translation is CATSSVVGSYNEQFF.

This clonotype was seen ten or more times. V and J are TRBV5-1 and TRBJ1-2; 7 bases align to TRBD1. V lost 4 bases, J lost 4 bases, and 7 bases stayed unmatched. CDR3 length equals 14 residues. CDR1 and CDR2 from the germline V gene are SGHRS and YFSETQ. DNA of the CDR3: TGCGCCAGCAGCCCAGGGACAGATGCCTATGGCTACACCTTC. Its protein product is CASSPGTDAYGYTF.